This T cell receptor beta chain was recorded in a study of T-cell memory formation after mild COVID-19. The CDR3 spans 15 residues. V was pared by 6 bases and J by 2 bases, with 15 bases between. Looked up from germline, CDR1 is MNHEY and CDR2 is SMNVEV (reference sequence). TCRdb used MiXCR to reprocess the 5' RACE reads, holding one entry per CDR3 protein. The sample lists roughly 110,000 distinct CDR3 sequences; roughly 12% were seen once. This clonotype has more than one count but fewer than ten. The TCR originated in an adult woman who had mild COVID-19 (a few samples of this study predate the infection). Cell type and time point are not known. Sequencing was performed on PBMCs or a T cell subset sorted from them (not recorded which). V usage is TRBV27 and J usage is TRBJ2-3; D not resolved. The CDR3 sequence is CASSSSPWATDTQYF. The CDR3 bases are TGTGCCAGCAGCTCGTCCCCGTGGGCCACAGATACGCAGTATTTT.